The 5 T cell receptor beta chains given below trace back to one sample, sequenced in a study of identical twins' blood T cells. MiXCR was run by TCRdb on the 5' RACE reads, yielding one entry per CDR3 protein. The sample shows 300,000 to 450,000 distinct CDR3 sequences, about 28% of them seen only once. Sequenced input: PBMCs. The origin of the receptors is a woman aged 18-49 years in good health.

This clonotype was found many times. The gene calls are TRBV2 and TRBJ2-2, with 8 bases fitting TRBD1. The CDR3 is made up of 19 amino acids. From germline, CDR1 is SNHLY and CDR2 FYNNEI. V gave up 1 base and J gave up 0 bases; unmatched junction bases: 10. CDR3 region: CASSEGRRQGKTNTGELFF. In DNA form, the CDR3 reads TGTGCCAGCAGTGAAGGGAGAAGACAGGGGAAAACGAACACCGGGGAGCTGTTTTTT.

In this sample, this clonotype turned up a few times. The chain links TRBV20-1 to TRBJ1-5; the match to TRBD1 covers 9 bases. The CDR3 runs to 15 residues. Germline CDR1 DFQATT, CDR2 SNEGSKA (reference sequence). V was clipped by 0 bases and J by 4 bases; unmatched bases: 4. This CDR3 is CSARDQGTGNQPQHF. In nucleotides, the CDR3 is TGCAGTGCTAGAGATCAGGGGACAGGGAATCAGCCCCAGCATTTT.

This clonotype occurred a few times. The V and J genes are TRBV20-1 and TRBJ2-7; 9 bases are shared with TRBD1. Trimming took 0 bases from V and 4 from J; bases not matched to a gene: 10. CDR1 and CDR2 from the germline V gene are DFQATT and SNEGSKA (reference sequence). The CDR3 consists of 16 residues. CDR3 loop: CSARDPPQGAFYEQYF. The CDR3 DNA follows: TGCAGTGCTAGAGATCCCCCACAGGGGGCCTTTTACGAGCAGTACTTC.

This clonotype was seen at least ten times. The V and J genes are TRBV20-1 and TRBJ2-2, with TRBD1 identical over 7 bases. V lost 3 bases, J lost 2 bases, and 3 bases stayed unmatched. The CDR3 sequence is 14 residues long. Germline V gene lookup returns CDR1 DFQATT and CDR2 SNEGSKA (reference sequence). CDR3 bases: TGCAGTGCTAGTAGACAGGGTAACACCGGGGAGCTGTTTTTT. Amino acid sequence: CSASRQGNTGELFF.

This clonotype has only a few counts. This rearrangement joins TRBV2 to TRBJ2-2; TRBD2 might be the D (6 bases). The germline V gene has CDR1 SNHLY and CDR2 FYNNEI. The CDR3 totals 14 residues. Trimming removed 1 base from V and 5 bases from J, with 8 bases in between. The CDR3 here is CASSEVRGTGELFF. In DNA, the CDR3 is TGTGCCAGCAGTGAAGTTCGGGGGACCGGGGAGCTGTTTTTT.